The T cell receptor (beta chain) under discussion was sequenced for a study of blood T cell repertoires in COVID-19. Study-level background: The analysed material was cDNA or gDNA that came from T cells, B-cell-depleted T cells, or PBMCs.

Measured with immunoSEQ multiplex PCR; TCRdb has only the in-frame clones, and not every one. The table lists under 200,000 clones, 84% of them singletons. V was clipped by 6 bases and J by 0 bases, with 14 bases between them. The CDR3 has 16 residues. The V gene's germline CDR1 is SGHAT and CDR2 FQNNGV. Sequences were obtained from peripheral blood. This receptor was taken from a man aged 25-40 years with active or convalescent COVID-19. The chain joins TRBV11-2 to TRBJ1-4; tentatively, D is TRBD1 (6 bases). The CDR3 sequence is CASSTGTFATNEKLFF. CDR3 nucleotide sequence: TGTGCCAGCAGTACGGGGACATTCGCAACTAATGAAAAACTGTTTTTT.